This record looks at one T cell receptor (beta chain) sequence and its context. What it recognizes is unknown. Each CDR3 protein gets one entry after TCRdb re-called the 5' RACE reads with MiXCR. The sample lists approximately 250,000 distinct CDR3 sequences; about a sixth were seen once. The V gene end was trimmed by 4 bases and the J gene end by 4 bases; junction bases not matched to a gene: 10. The CDR3 runs 17 residues. CDR1 is MGHRA, CDR2 YSYEKL, per germline. This sample is part of a study of T-cell memory formation after mild COVID-19. Overall study findings and caveats: Researchers could not confirm that second-wave clones peaking on day 37 targeted SARS-CoV-2. Pre-infection memory held some responding clones, suggesting pre-existing cross-reactive T cells responded.

The source material was PBMCs or a T cell subset sorted from them (not recorded which). This chain joins TRBV4-1 and TRBJ2-2, with TRBD1 identical over 9 bases. This TCR was sampled from a young man who had mild COVID-19 (a few samples of this study predate the infection). Cell type and time point are not known. The CDR3 region has the DNA TGCGCCAGCAGCCTGGACAGGGGTGGGCCCTCCACCGGGGAGCTGTTTTTT. This translates into CASSLDRGGPSTGELFF.